Listed below are T cell receptor beta chains from one sample, sequenced in a study of cytomegalovirus exposure and HLA in healthy donors. Clones were read by immunoSEQ multiplex PCR, and TCRdb kept only the in-frame ones, dropping some. The ten most abundant clones cover roughly 0.74% of a sample with 200,000 or so clones. The sequenced sample consisted of PBMCs. These receptor sequences come from a boy younger than 18 in good health and CMV-seronegative. Both conserved end residues are part of each CDR3. A D gene is named only where the DNA matches it firmly.

D gene: NA; J gene: TRBJ1-5; V gene: TRBV4-1; CDR3 protein: CASSQVGRNSNQPQHF; CDR3 DNA: TGCGCCAGCAGCCAAGTCGGGAGAAACAGCAATCAGCCCCAGCATTTT
D gene: NA; J gene: TRBJ2-5; V gene: TRBV7-3; CDR3 protein: CASSFHGDKQETQYF; CDR3 DNA: TGTGCCAGCAGCTTCCACGGGGACAAACAAGAGACCCAGTACTTC
D gene: NA; J gene: TRBJ2-5; V gene: TRBV2; CDR3 protein: CASSSNRGSQETQYF; CDR3 DNA: TGTGCCAGCAGTTCCAACCGGGGGTCCCAAGAGACCCAGTACTTC
D gene: NA; J gene: TRBJ1-1; V gene: TRBV11-2; CDR3 protein: CASSWRRTGSNTEAFF; CDR3 DNA: TGTGCCAGCAGCTGGAGGAGAACAGGGAGCAACACTGAAGCTTTCTTT
D gene: TRBD1; J gene: TRBJ1-1; V gene: TRBV7-8; CDR3 protein: CASSGHRGAEAFF; CDR3 DNA: TGTGCCAGCAGCGGACACAGGGGCGCTGAAGCTTTCTTT
D gene: NA; J gene: TRBJ1-4; V gene: TRBV4-2; CDR3 protein: CASSQGNREEKLFF; CDR3 DNA: TGTGCCAGCAGCCAAGGAAACAGGGAAGAAAAACTGTTTTTT
D gene: NA; J gene: TRBJ2-3; V gene: TRBV27; CDR3 protein: CASSLGDTRPHDTQYF; CDR3 DNA: TGTGCCAGCAGTTTAGGGGACACCCGCCCGCATGATACGCAGTATTTT
D gene: NA; J gene: TRBJ2-7; V gene: TRBV28; CDR3 protein: CASTTGPSYEQYF; CDR3 DNA: TGTGCCAGCACCACAGGACCCTCCTACGAGCAGTACTTC
D gene: TRBD1; J gene: TRBJ1-6; V gene: TRBV5-1; CDR3 protein: CASSLSRDRGAGSPLHF; CDR3 DNA: TGCGCCAGCAGCTTGTCCCGGGACAGGGGCGCAGGATCACCCCTCCACTTT
D gene: TRBD1; J gene: TRBJ2-1; V gene: TRBV9; CDR3 protein: CASSVGGDRANEQFF; CDR3 DNA: TGTGCCAGCAGCGTAGGGGGGGACAGGGCCAATGAGCAGTTCTTC
D gene: TRBD2; J gene: TRBJ2-7; V gene: TRBV7-3; CDR3 protein: CASSSSGGSYEQYF; CDR3 DNA: TGTGCCAGCAGCTCTAGCGGGGGTTCCTACGAGCAGTACTTC
D gene: TRBD2; J gene: TRBJ2-7; V gene: TRBV11-3; CDR3 protein: CASSPGTSGGQYF; CDR3 DNA: TGTGCCAGCAGCCCCGGGACTAGCGGGGGCCAGTACTTC
D gene: TRBD1; J gene: TRBJ2-5; V gene: TRBV18; CDR3 protein: CASSRGTAQETQYF; CDR3 DNA: TGTGCCAGCTCACGAGGGACAGCACAAGAGACCCAGTACTTC
D gene: TRBD2; J gene: TRBJ2-1; V gene: TRBV7-3; CDR3 protein: CASSLRLASEQFF; CDR3 DNA: TGTGCCAGCAGCCTCAGACTAGCAAGTGAGCAGTTCTTC
D gene: TRBD1; J gene: TRBJ1-2; V gene: TRBV5-6; CDR3 protein: CASSLPYRGSYGYTF; CDR3 DNA: TGTGCCAGCAGCTTACCCTACAGGGGCTCCTATGGCTACACCTTC
D gene: NA; J gene: TRBJ1-6; V gene: TRBV5-1; CDR3 protein: CASSSRPTEDNSPLHF; CDR3 DNA: TGCGCCAGCAGCTCCCGTCCGACAGAAGATAATTCACCCCTCCACTTT
D gene: NA; J gene: TRBJ2-7; V gene: TRBV15; CDR3 protein: CATSPEEWGLRQYF; CDR3 DNA: TGTGCCACCAGCCCAGAGGAATGGGGGCTCCGGCAGTACTTC
D gene: NA; J gene: TRBJ2-5; V gene: TRBV6-5; CDR3 protein: CASSNDLREQYF; CDR3 DNA: TGTGCCAGCAGTAACGACTTGAGGGAGCAGTACTTC
D gene: NA; J gene: TRBJ2-7; V gene: TRBV30; CDR3 protein: CAWSVRARRSYEQYF; CDR3 DNA: TGTGCCTGGAGTGTACGCGCACGTCGATCCTACGAGCAGTACTTC
D gene: TRBD1; J gene: TRBJ1-2; V gene: TRBV7-8; CDR3 protein: CASSPGTGANYGYTF; CDR3 DNA: TGTGCCAGCAGCCCCGGGACAGGCGCTAACTATGGCTACACCTTC
D gene: NA; J gene: TRBJ1-2; V gene: TRBV30; CDR3 protein: CAWSSPAGNYGYTF; CDR3 DNA: TGTGCCTGGAGTTCCCCAGCGGGGAACTATGGCTACACCTTC
D gene: TRBD1; J gene: TRBJ1-2; V gene: TRBV2; CDR3 protein: CASSDSRDRVRLGYGYTF; CDR3 DNA: TGTGCCAGCAGCGATAGCCGGGACAGAGTGAGACTAGGCTATGGCTACACCTTC
D gene: NA; J gene: TRBJ2-7; V gene: TRBV2; CDR3 protein: CASSEGLYIDSYEQYF; CDR3 DNA: TGTGCCAGCAGTGAAGGCCTATACATCGACTCCTACGAGCAGTACTTC
D gene: TRBD2; J gene: TRBJ2-3; V gene: TRBV4-2; CDR3 protein: CASSRGLAGPTDTQYF; CDR3 DNA: TGTGCCAGCAGCCGGGGACTAGCGGGGCCCACAGATACGCAGTATTTT
D gene: TRBD1; J gene: TRBJ2-5; V gene: TRBV5-4; CDR3 protein: CASSLDLGQGKTQYF; CDR3 DNA: TGTGCCAGCAGCTTAGATCTGGGACAGGGAAAGACCCAGTACTTC
D gene: TRBD2; J gene: TRBJ2-5; V gene: TRBV11-1; CDR3 protein: CASSQRPGTSGRYQETQYF; CDR3 DNA: TGTGCCAGCAGCCAGCGCCCAGGGACTAGCGGGAGGTACCAAGAGACCCAGTACTTC
D gene: NA; J gene: TRBJ1-2; V gene: TRBV27; CDR3 protein: CASGRGIQINYGYTF; CDR3 DNA: TGTGCCAGCGGGCGGGGGATTCAGATTAACTATGGCTACACCTTC
D gene: NA; J gene: TRBJ2-7; V gene: TRBV15; CDR3 protein: CATSRTRVGEQYF; CDR3 DNA: TGTGCCACCAGCAGAACCAGGGTAGGCGAGCAGTACTTC
D gene: NA; J gene: TRBJ1-1; V gene: TRBV30; CDR3 protein: CAWRNWAKRLILEGTEAFF; CDR3 DNA: TGTGCCTGGAGGAATTGGGCCAAACGGCTAATTCTCGAAGGCACTGAAGCTTTCTTT
D gene: TRBD1; J gene: TRBJ1-1; V gene: TRBV29-1; CDR3 protein: CSVEDRQGTEAFF; CDR3 DNA: TGCAGCGTTGAAGACCGACAGGGGACTGAAGCTTTCTTT
D gene: NA; J gene: TRBJ2-1; V gene: TRBV1; CDR3 protein: CTSSQNNGTSGASSSYNEQFF; CDR3 DNA: TGCACCAGCAGCCAAAATAACGGGACTAGCGGGGCCTCGAGCTCCTACAATGAGCAGTTCTTC
D gene: TRBD2; J gene: TRBJ2-2; V gene: TRBV7-2; CDR3 protein: CASSLRHSGGNTGELFF; CDR3 DNA: TGTGCCAGCAGCTTACGACATAGCGGGGGGAACACCGGGGAGCTGTTTTTT
D gene: TRBD2; J gene: TRBJ2-7; V gene: TRBV7-6; CDR3 protein: CASSTTRGVDYEQYF; CDR3 DNA: TGTGCCAGCAGCACAACCCGGGGGGTTGACTACGAGCAGTACTTC
D gene: NA; J gene: TRBJ2-7; V gene: TRBV2; CDR3 protein: CATGLLSSYEQYF; CDR3 DNA: TGTGCCACCGGACTCCTAAGCTCCTACGAGCAGTACTTC
D gene: NA; J gene: TRBJ1-1; V gene: TRBV28; CDR3 protein: CASSTLTETEAFF; CDR3 DNA: TGTGCCAGCAGTACCCTGACAGAAACTGAAGCTTTCTTT
D gene: TRBD1; J gene: TRBJ1-5; V gene: TRBV4-1; CDR3 protein: CASSQTRTGGADQPQHF; CDR3 DNA: TGCGCCAGCAGCCAAACACGGACAGGGGGCGCCGATCAGCCCCAGCATTTT
D gene: NA; J gene: TRBJ2-7; V gene: TRBV2; CDR3 protein: CASSVSRISYEQYF; CDR3 DNA: TGTGCCAGCAGTGTGAGCAGGATCTCCTACGAGCAGTACTTC
D gene: NA; J gene: TRBJ1-5; V gene: TRBV7-3; CDR3 protein: CASSLGGDQPQHF; CDR3 DNA: TGTGCCAGCAGCCTTGGGGGGGATCAGCCCCAGCATTTT
D gene: NA; J gene: TRBJ1-1; V gene: TRBV9; CDR3 protein: CASSPNLDGGGNTEYFF; CDR3 DNA: TGTGCCAGCAGCCCCAACCTAGACGGGGGGGGGAACACTGAGTATTTCTTT
D gene: NA; J gene: TRBJ1-6; V gene: TRBV19; CDR3 protein: CASSIGGRDNSPLHF; CDR3 DNA: TGTGCCAGTAGTATCGGGGGGCGGGATAATTCACCCCTCCACTTT
D gene: NA; J gene: TRBJ2-7; V gene: TRBV6-1; CDR3 protein: CASTARDSYEQYF; CDR3 DNA: TGTGCCAGCACCGCCCGAGACAGTTACGAGCAGTACTTC
D gene: TRBD2; J gene: TRBJ2-2; V gene: TRBV27; CDR3 protein: CASSLWTSGANTGELFF; CDR3 DNA: TGTGCCAGCAGTCTCTGGACTAGCGGAGCGAACACCGGGGAGCTGTTTTTT
D gene: TRBD2; J gene: TRBJ2-7; V gene: TRBV19; CDR3 protein: CASRGGEKYEQYF; CDR3 DNA: TGTGCCAGTAGGGGAGGGGAGAAGTACGAGCAGTACTTC
D gene: NA; J gene: TRBJ2-7; V gene: TRBV19; CDR3 protein: CASSTPRGGGYEQYF; CDR3 DNA: TGTGCCAGTAGTACCCCTAGAGGAGGAGGTTACGAGCAGTACTTC
D gene: TRBD1; J gene: TRBJ1-2; V gene: TRBV7-9; CDR3 protein: CASSSLRQGALIRGYTF; CDR3 DNA: TGTGCCAGCAGCTCCCTACGCCAGGGGGCACTTATACGCGGCTACACCTTC
D gene: TRBD1; J gene: TRBJ1-5; V gene: TRBV5-4; CDR3 protein: CASSLGQNQPQHF; CDR3 DNA: TGTGCCAGCAGCCTGGGACAGAATCAGCCCCAGCATTTT
D gene: TRBD1; J gene: TRBJ1-2; V gene: TRBV19; CDR3 protein: CASSIRDRAGYGYTF; CDR3 DNA: TGTGCCAGTAGTATTAGGGACAGGGCGGGCTATGGCTACACCTTC
D gene: NA; J gene: TRBJ2-1; V gene: TRBV7-3; CDR3 protein: CASRYAPGDEQFF; CDR3 DNA: TGTGCCAGCAGGTATGCCCCCGGAGATGAGCAGTTCTTC
D gene: NA; J gene: TRBJ1-2; V gene: TRBV30; CDR3 protein: CAWSREINYGYTF; CDR3 DNA: TGTGCCTGGTCAAGGGAGATCAACTATGGCTACACCTTC
D gene: NA; J gene: TRBJ1-1; V gene: TRBV5-6; CDR3 protein: CASSLAAADSSNAFF; CDR3 DNA: TGTGCCAGCAGCTTGGCCGCAGCGGACAGTTCTAACGCTTTCTTT
D gene: NA; J gene: TRBJ1-6; V gene: TRBV5-5; CDR3 protein: CASSFASPYNSPLHF; CDR3 DNA: TGTGCCAGCAGCTTTGCCAGTCCCTATAATTCACCCCTCCACTTT
D gene: NA; J gene: TRBJ2-7; V gene: TRBV2; CDR3 protein: CASLAVSSYEQYF; CDR3 DNA: TGTGCCAGTCTCGCGGTGAGCTCCTACGAGCAGTACTTC
D gene: NA; J gene: TRBJ1-5; V gene: TRBV28; CDR3 protein: CASSLAVPGEQPQHF; CDR3 DNA: TGTGCCAGCAGCCTGGCGGTGCCAGGGGAACAGCCCCAGCATTTT
D gene: NA; J gene: TRBJ1-2; V gene: TRBV5-1; CDR3 protein: CASSDVRGGYTF; CDR3 DNA: TGCGCCAGCAGCGACGTCCGAGGGGGCTACACCTTC
D gene: TRBD2; J gene: TRBJ2-3; V gene: TRBV5-4; CDR3 protein: CASSLPRGSGGVLSDTQYF; CDR3 DNA: TGTGCCAGCAGCTTACCTCGGGGCAGCGGGGGGGTGTTATCAGATACGCAGTATTTT
D gene: TRBD2; J gene: TRBJ2-7; V gene: TRBV5-6; CDR3 protein: CASSQRGGSLSYEQYF; CDR3 DNA: TGTGCCAGCAGCCAAAGAGGCGGGAGTCTCTCCTACGAGCAGTACTTC
D gene: TRBD1; J gene: TRBJ1-1; V gene: TRBV7-3; CDR3 protein: CASSLGQGDTEAFF; CDR3 DNA: TGTGCCAGCAGCTTAGGGCAGGGGGACACTGAAGCTTTCTTT
D gene: TRBD2; J gene: TRBJ2-3; V gene: TRBV7-9; CDR3 protein: CASSRLAGYSTDTQYF; CDR3 DNA: TGTGCCAGCAGCAGACTAGCGGGATATAGCACAGATACGCAGTATTTT